The clone carrying this TCR beta chain was detected a few times. The antigen remains undetermined. Germline-derived CDR1 and CDR2 are LGHNA and YSLEER. The length of the CDR3 is 15 residues. V lost 1 base, J lost 0 bases, and 10 bases lay in between. The data stem from a study of molecular identifiers for immune sequencing clone quantification. Whole-study results and caveats: Same-barcode identical TCR molecules could make highly expanded clones look smaller than they are. Whereas clones above 20 RNA copies held under 1% of naive-cell molecules, they held over 97% of effector molecules.

TCRdb recomputed calls from the PCR reads with MiXCR, one row per CDR3 protein. The sample holds just under 650,000 distinct CDR3 sequences, nearly 20% seen once. Each library that profiled naive CD8 cells came from approximately 20,000 to 1,000,000 sorted cells with 10%, 30% or 50% RNA. Sorting recovered naive CD8 T cells on a CD8+CD4-CCR7+CD45RA+ profile. This TCR was recovered from a human donor in good health. Some libraries in this study had Jurkat cell RNA spiked in. The chain employs TRBV4-3 and TRBJ2-7; D not certain. The specimen sequenced was naive CD8+ T cells from blood, with Jurkat cell RNA spiked in. Subset in this sample: FACS-sorted CD8+CD4-CCR7+CD45RA+ naive T cells. This chain's CDR3 is CASSQGRVSSYEQYF. DNA for the CDR3: TGCGCCAGCAGCCAAGGGAGAGTTAGCTCCTACGAGCAGTACTTC.